This T cell receptor (beta chain) was sequenced for a study of identical twins. In germline, CDR1 is SGHRS, CDR2 YFSETQ. V was clipped by 1 base and J by 3 bases; unmatched bases: 15. There are 18 residues in the CDR3. TCRdb redid the calling of the 5' RACE reads with MiXCR, one entry per CDR3 protein. The table has a few hundred thousand distinct CDR3 sequences, approximately 18% seen once. The genes are TRBV5-1 and TRBJ2-5; TRBD2 matches 7 bases. Sequenced: naive T cells sorted from blood. The clonotype comes from a man aged 45-65 years in good health. The CDR3 nucleotides read TGCGCCAGCAGCTTGTTCCTCCGGACTAGAGGTGCAGAAGAGACCCAGTACTTC. It specifies CASSLFLRTRGAEETQYF.